This TCR beta chain was found in a study of blood T cell repertoires in COVID-19. Study summary: COVID-19 samples, acute and convalescent, were from the United States, Italy and Spain.

Assay: immunoSEQ multiplex PCR; the TCRdb copy retains only in-frame clones and omits some. This repertoire shows approximately 220,000 clones, 82% found once; its top ten account for 4.7%. This clone was observed a handful of times. The clonotype comes from a woman in her seventies with acute or convalescent COVID-19. The source material was peripheral blood.

CDR3 loop: CATSSGDRGRVSPLHF. Here the CDR3 DNA reads TGTGCCACCAGCAGCGGGGACAGGGGAAGGGTTTCACCCCTCCACTTT. This chain joins TRBV15 and TRBJ1-6; 10 positions match TRBD1. The V segment lost 3 bases and the J segment 9 bases; nucleotides outside the gene matches: 8. Germline CDR1 LNHNV, CDR2 YYDKDF (reference sequence). The CDR3 is 16 amino acids.